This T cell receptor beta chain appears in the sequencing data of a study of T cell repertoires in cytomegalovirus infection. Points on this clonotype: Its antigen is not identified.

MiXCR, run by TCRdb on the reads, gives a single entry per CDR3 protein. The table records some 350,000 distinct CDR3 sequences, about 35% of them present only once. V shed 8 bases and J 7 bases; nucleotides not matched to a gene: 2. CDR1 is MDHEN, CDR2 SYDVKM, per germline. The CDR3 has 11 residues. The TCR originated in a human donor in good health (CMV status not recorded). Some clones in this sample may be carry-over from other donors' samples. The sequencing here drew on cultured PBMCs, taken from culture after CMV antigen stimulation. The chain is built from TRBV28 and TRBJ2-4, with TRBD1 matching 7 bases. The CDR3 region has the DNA TGTGCCAGCCAGGGGGAGAACATTCAGTACTTC. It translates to CASQGENIQYF.